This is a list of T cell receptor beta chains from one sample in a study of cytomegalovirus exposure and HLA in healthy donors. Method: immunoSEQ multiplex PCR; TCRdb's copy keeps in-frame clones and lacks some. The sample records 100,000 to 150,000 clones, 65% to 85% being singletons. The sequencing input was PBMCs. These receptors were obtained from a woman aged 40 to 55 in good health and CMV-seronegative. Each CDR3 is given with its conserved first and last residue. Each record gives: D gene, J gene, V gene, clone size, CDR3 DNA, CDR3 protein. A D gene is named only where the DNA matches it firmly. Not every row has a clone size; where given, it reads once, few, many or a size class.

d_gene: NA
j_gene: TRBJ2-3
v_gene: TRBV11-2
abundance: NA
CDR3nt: TGTGCCAGCAGCTTAGACCGGACAGATACGCAGTATTTT
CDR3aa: CASSLDRTDTQYF

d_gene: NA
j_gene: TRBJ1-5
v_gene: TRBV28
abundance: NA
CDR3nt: TGTGCCAGCACCATCGACTGGAGTCAGCCCCAGCATTTT
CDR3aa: CASTIDWSQPQHF

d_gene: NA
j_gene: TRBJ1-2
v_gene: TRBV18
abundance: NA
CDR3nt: TGTGCCAGCTCACCCGAGAAGTCCCCTTATGGCTACACCTTC
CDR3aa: CASSPEKSPYGYTF

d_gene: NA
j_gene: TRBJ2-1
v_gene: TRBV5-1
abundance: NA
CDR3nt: TGCGCCAACAGCTTGGCAACTGCCTACAATGAGCAGTTCTTC
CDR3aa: CANSLATAYNEQFF

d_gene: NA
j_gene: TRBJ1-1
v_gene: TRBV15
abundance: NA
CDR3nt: TGTGCCACCAGCAGAGATCCCAGTATGAACACTGAAGCTTTCTTT
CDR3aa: CATSRDPSMNTEAFF

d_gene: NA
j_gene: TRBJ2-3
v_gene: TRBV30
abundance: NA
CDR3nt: TGTGCCTGGAGTTTGCAGGGCACAGATACGCAGTATTTT
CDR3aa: CAWSLQGTDTQYF

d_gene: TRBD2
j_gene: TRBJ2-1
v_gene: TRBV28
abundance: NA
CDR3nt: TGTGCCAGCAGTCTAGCGGGAGCCTACAATGAGCAGTTCTTC
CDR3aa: CASSLAGAYNEQFF

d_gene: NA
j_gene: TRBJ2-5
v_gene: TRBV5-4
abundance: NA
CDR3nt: TGTGCCAGCAGTACCTACGAGACAGACCAAGAGACCCAGTACTTC
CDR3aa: CASSTYETDQETQYF

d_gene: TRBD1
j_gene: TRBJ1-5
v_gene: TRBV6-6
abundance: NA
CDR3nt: TGTGCCAGCAGTTACAACCCAGGGGGCGGTCAGCCCCAGCATTTT
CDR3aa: CASSYNPGGGQPQHF

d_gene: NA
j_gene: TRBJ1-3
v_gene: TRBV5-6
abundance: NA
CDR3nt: TGTGCCAGCAGCTTGGCCGCGGGGGCTGGAAACACCATATATTTT
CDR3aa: CASSLAAGAGNTIYF

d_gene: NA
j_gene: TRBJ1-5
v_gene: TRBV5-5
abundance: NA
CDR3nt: TGTGCCAGCAGCTTGGTGGGGGGGGACAGCAATCAGCCCCAGCATTTT
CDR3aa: CASSLVGGDSNQPQHF

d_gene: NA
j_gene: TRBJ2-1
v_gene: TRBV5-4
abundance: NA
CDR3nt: TGTGCCAGCAGCTTGAAAGTAGCCTACAATGAGCAGTTCTTC
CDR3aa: CASSLKVAYNEQFF

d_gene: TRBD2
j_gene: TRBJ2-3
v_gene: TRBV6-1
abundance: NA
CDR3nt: TGTGCCAGCAGGGCCCTAGCGGGCCTAGCAGATACGCAGTATTTT
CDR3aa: CASRALAGLADTQYF

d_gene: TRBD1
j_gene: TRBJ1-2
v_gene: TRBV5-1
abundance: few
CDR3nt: TGCGCCAGCGCGACAGGGCAACCCGGCCCCTGGGGCTACACCTTC
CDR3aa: CASATGQPGPWGYTF

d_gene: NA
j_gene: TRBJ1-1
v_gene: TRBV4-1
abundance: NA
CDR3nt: TGCGCCAGCAGCCAAGAGGTCGGACTGCTGAACACTGAAGCTTTCTTT
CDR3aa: CASSQEVGLLNTEAFF

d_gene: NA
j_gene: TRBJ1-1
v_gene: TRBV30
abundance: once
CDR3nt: TGTGCCTGGAGTGTACTGGACACTGAAGCTTTCTTT
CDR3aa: CAWSVLDTEAFF

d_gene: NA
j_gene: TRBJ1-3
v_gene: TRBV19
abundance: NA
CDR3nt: TGTGCCAGTAGTATGGATGGAGGCAGGCCTGGAAACACCATATATTTT
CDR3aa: CASSMDGGRPGNTIYF

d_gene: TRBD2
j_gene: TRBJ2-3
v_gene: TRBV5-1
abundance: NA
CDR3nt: TGCGCCAGCAGCTGGGGCCTGGCGGGAGCGGGTTCAGATACGCAGTATTTT
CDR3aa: CASSWGLAGAGSDTQYF

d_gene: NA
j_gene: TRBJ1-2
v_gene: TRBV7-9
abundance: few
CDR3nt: TGTGCCAGCAGCCCCCTGGGCTACACCTTC
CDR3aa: CASSPLGYTF

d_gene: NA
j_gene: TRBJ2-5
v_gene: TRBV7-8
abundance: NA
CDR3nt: TGTGCCAGCAGCTTAGCCCCGGAGACCCAGTACTTC
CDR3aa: CASSLAPETQYF

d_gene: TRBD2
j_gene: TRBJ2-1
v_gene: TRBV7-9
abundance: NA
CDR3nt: TGTGCCAGCAAACTCCCGGGAGGCGGGAATGAGCAGTTCTTC
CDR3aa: CASKLPGGGNEQFF

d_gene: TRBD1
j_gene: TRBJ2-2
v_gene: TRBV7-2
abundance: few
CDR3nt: TGTGCCAGCAGCTTAGCGCCAGGGGGGAACACCGGGGAGCTGTTTTTT
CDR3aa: CASSLAPGGNTGELFF

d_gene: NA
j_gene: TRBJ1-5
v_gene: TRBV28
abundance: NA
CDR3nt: TGTGCCAGCAGACTAAGCGGCAATCAGCCCCAGCATTTT
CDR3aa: CASRLSGNQPQHF

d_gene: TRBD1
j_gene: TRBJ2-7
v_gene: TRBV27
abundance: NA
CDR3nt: TGTGCCAGCAGTTTAACTTCGGGACAGAGCTCCTACGAGCAGTACTTC
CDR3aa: CASSLTSGQSSYEQYF

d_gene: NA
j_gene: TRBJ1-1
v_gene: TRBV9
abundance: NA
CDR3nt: TGTGCCAGCAGCGAGGCGGGGGAGGGCACTGAAGCTTTCTTT
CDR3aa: CASSEAGEGTEAFF

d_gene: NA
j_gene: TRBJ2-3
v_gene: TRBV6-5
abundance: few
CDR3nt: TGTGCCAGCAGTTACAAAGGCGGCCATAGCACAGATACGCAGTATTTT
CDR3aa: CASSYKGGHSTDTQYF

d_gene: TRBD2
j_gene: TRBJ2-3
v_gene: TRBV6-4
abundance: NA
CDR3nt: TGTGCCAGCAGCAAAGCGGGAGGGGATACGCAGTATTTT
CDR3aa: CASSKAGGDTQYF